What follows are 13 T cell receptor beta chains derived from one specimen sequenced in a study of cytomegalovirus exposure and HLA in healthy donors. Use of 60 Vbeta and 13 Jbeta primers characterized the PCR. Method: immunoSEQ multiplex PCR; TCRdb's copy keeps in-frame clones and lacks some. Of roughly 180,000 clones in the sample, about 83% were seen once. The sequencing sample was made of PBMCs. The source is a female donor in good health and CMV-seronegative.

The V and J genes are TRBV5-4 and TRBJ1-5; D remains ambiguous. V gave up 0 bases and J gave up 4 bases, with 11 bases separating them. CDR1 and CDR2 (germline): SGHNT, YYREEE (reference sequence). This CDR3 is 15 amino acids long. The CDR3 spells CASSLAPGPNQPQHF. In DNA form, the CDR3 reads TGTGCCAGCAGCTTGGCCCCAGGCCCGAATCAGCCCCAGCATTTT.

The chain links TRBV27 to TRBJ1-5; 7 nucleotides align to TRBD1. Looked up from germline, CDR1 is MNHEY and CDR2 is SMNVEV (reference sequence). This CDR3 contains 17 residues. Trimming at V came to 4 bases and at J to 2 bases, leaving 11 bases not matched to a gene. CDR3 nucleotides: TGTGCCAGCAGTTCAACCCCCGACAGGGTTCGCAATCAGCCCCAGCATTTT. It codes for CASSSTPDRVRNQPQHF.

This clone was picked up a small number of times. This sequence joins TRBV2 and TRBJ2-7; 12 bases align to TRBD1. This CDR3 has 14 amino acids. Germline V CDR1 and CDR2: SNHLY, FYNNEI. The J segment lost 6 bases and the V segment lost 4 bases, leaving 4 bases of the junction unmatched. The CDR3 loop reads CASSVAGQGAEQYF. The CDR3 nucleotides are TGTGCCAGCAGTGTTGCGGGACAGGGGGCCGAGCAGTACTTC.

V gene TRBV9 combines with J gene TRBJ2-5, with 10 bases matching TRBD1. V shed 4 bases and J 5 bases; nucleotides not matched to a gene: 17. Looked up from germline, CDR1 is SGDLS and CDR2 is YYNGEE. The CDR3 sequence is 18 residues long. The CDR3 sequence: CASSPNLGTGEWKETQYF. DNA for the CDR3: TGTGCCAGCAGCCCGAACCTCGGGACAGGGGAGTGGAAGGAGACCCAGTACTTC.

This CDR3 is CATSRARYEQYF. Written as DNA, the CDR3 is TGTGCCACCAGCAGGGCCCGCTACGAGCAGTACTTC. The V call is TRBV15, the J call TRBJ2-7; D not resolved. Trimming stripped 3 bases from V and 3 bases from J, with 6 bases between. CDR1 is LNHNV, CDR2 YYDKDF, per germline (reference sequence). The CDR3 spans 12 residues. Full variable domain (remainder filled in from reference TRBV15 and TRBJ2-7): DAMVIQNPRYQVTQFGKPVTLSCSQTLNHNVMYWYQQKSSQAPKLLFHYYDKDFNNEADTPDNFQSRRPNTSFCFLDIRSPGLGDTAMYLCATSRARYEQYFGPGTRLTVT.

The chain carries TRBV5-1 and TRBJ2-7, with a tentative D call TRBD1 (5 bases). The V gene's germline CDR1 is SGHRS and CDR2 YFSETQ. Trimming removed 1 base at V and 5 bases at J, with 16 bases between. The CDR3 totals 15 residues. The CDR3 DNA reads TGCGCCAGCAGCTTGTCGCAGGGCCTATCGAACGAGCAGTACTTC. Its translation is CASSLSQGLSNEQYF.

The chain has TRBV7-9 and TRBJ2-1, with 15 nucleotides matching TRBD2. Per the germline V gene, CDR1 is SEHNR and CDR2 is FQNEAQ (reference sequence). Unmatched junction bases numbered 1, after V lost 1 base and J lost 6 bases. The CDR3 is made up of 16 amino acids. CDR3 loop: CASSLVGLAGGNEQFF. In nucleotides, the CDR3 is TGTGCCAGCAGCTTAGTGGGACTAGCGGGGGGCAATGAGCAGTTCTTC.

This sequence joins TRBV5-1 and TRBJ2-1; 7 nucleotides match TRBD1. The CDR3 has 17 amino acids. Losses at the gene ends were 4 bases for V and 12 bases for J; bases not matched to a gene: 22. The germline gives CDR1 SGHRS, CDR2 YFSETQ. The DNA for the CDR3 is TGCGCCAGCAGCACCCCCTCCGGGACAGTCGCGGTCAGGGCGCAGTTCTTC. As protein: CASSTPSGTVAVRAQFF. The full variable domain, rest sourced from reference TRBV5-1 and TRBJ2-1, is KAGVTQTPRYLIKTRGQQVTLSCSPISGHRSVSWYQQTPGQGLQFLFEYFSETQRNKGNFPGRFSGRQFSNSRSEMNVSTLELGDSALYLCASSTPSGTVAVRAQFFGPGTRLTVL.

V is TRBV9 and J is TRBJ2-3; tentative D call: TRBD2 (6 bases). CDR1 SGDLS and CDR2 YYNGEE come from the germline V gene. Trimming took 0 bases from V and 9 from J, leaving 11 bases between them. This CDR3 is 13 amino acids long. Here the CDR3 reads CASSVAGGKTQYF. The CDR3 DNA is TGTGCCAGCAGCGTAGCTGGAGGGAAGACGCAGTATTTT.

Of note for this clone: The junction shows a germline mismatch at one end, possibly a read error. V is TRBV2 and J is TRBJ1-4; D might be TRBD1 (6 bases). Germline V gene sequence: CDR1 SNHLY, CDR2 FYNNEI. This CDR3 is built from 12 residues. CDR3 DNA sequence: TGTGCCAGCAGGGGGGAGGGGGAGGTAGGGATTTTT. As protein: CASRGEGEVGIF.

The gene calls are TRBV28 and TRBJ1-1; 7 bases fit TRBD1. The CDR3 is 15 residues long. J lost 1 base, V lost 6 bases, and 8 bases had no gene match. From germline, CDR1 is MDHEN and CDR2 SYDVKM. CDR3: CASSRPGQPNTEAFF. CDR3 nucleotide sequence: TGTGCCAGCAGCCGACCGGGACAGCCGAACACTGAAGCTTTCTTT.

This clone was detected only once. V and J are TRBV5-6 and TRBJ1-3; D is perhaps TRBD1 (5 bases). V shed 4 bases and J shed 1 base, with 12 bases lying between them. CDR3 length: 15 residues. Looked up from germline, CDR1 is SGHDT and CDR2 is YYEEEE. CDR3 in amino acids: CASSPYQGSGNTIYF. The CDR3 bases are TGTGCCAGCAGCCCATATCAGGGTTCTGGAAACACCATATATTTT.

V gene TRBV11-3 combines with J gene TRBJ1-2; D unclear. The CDR3 consists of 14 residues. Per germline, CDR1 SGHNT and CDR2 YENEEA. Trimming shortened V by 4 bases and J by 5 bases, and 14 bases separated the two germline ends. The CDR3 DNA sequence: TGTGCCAGCAGCTCAAGTGACGGGTATTATGGCTACACCTTC. This translates into CASSSSDGYYGYTF.